This T cell receptor (beta chain) came from a study of naive and memory T cell subsets (dated by TCRdb to 2017 to 2019). With regard to the full study: Sorted naive and memory T cell subsets from peripheral blood were analyzed in the study using a UMI-based, open-source pipeline for TCR alpha and beta sequencing. The results of the functional CMV T cell responses matched the IgG serology results in every case. RNA was DNase-treated and reverse transcribed with TCR constant-region primers, mostly using SuperScript III.

Broader findings and caveats from the paper: Gini index rose and Shannon and inverse Simpson diversity fell from naive through CM, EM and EMRA in both CD4 and CD8 cells. Once error correction was done, more than 85% of naive TCR sequences showed up just once, which made the naive abundance distributions much steeper than those of the memory subsets. A clonotype was defined as a single alpha or beta chain sequence rather than as a paired alpha/beta receptor. A power law was followed by TCR abundance, with an exponent that differed between naive and memory subsets but was consistent across the three individuals. The repertoire findings for the naive and memory subsets could not be validated against a ground truth, as none was available. Naive repertoires, especially CD8, contained a few larger clonotypes, possibly memory cells re-expressing CD45RA. RNA-based TCR counts may be influenced by expression changes linked to T cell activation and differentiation.

V and J lose 4 bases and 6 bases, and a span of 9 bases separates them. Spanning cysteine to phenylalanine, the CDR3 consists of 13 amino acids. Only the CDR3 portion is preserved as DNA: 39 bases, with reading frame beginning at the first base. The germline V gene gives CDR1 as SNHLY and CDR2 as FYNNEI. Separate amplification of TCR alpha and beta chain libraries was performed from the second PCR step onward. To determine each donor's CMV status, fresh PBMCs were stimulated overnight with CMV viral lysate, and IFNgamma production from CD4+ T cells was then assessed. Miltenyi beads were used first to positively select CD4 T cells, and CD8 T cells were then positively selected from the CD4-negative fraction. After staining for CD3, CD4, CD8, CD45RA, CD27 and a live/dead dye, cells were sorted on a BD Aria II into four subsets based on CD45RA and CD27. Blood was obtained from a few healthy volunteers, and the blood from each volunteer was fractionated into CD4 and CD8 T cells and subsequently into four differentiation subsets. About 110 ml of peripheral blood was taken from each donor, and PBMC were separated by density-gradient centrifugation on Ficoll-Paque PLUS. Sorted cells were lysed in RLT buffer, after which RNA was extracted using a Qiagen RNeasy kit and stored at -80 degrees C.

In the case of this clonotype: Its antigen is not yet known. No qualities accompany the bases; no much larger clone lies one base away.

Library method: UMI-ligation and nested PCR. The beta constant-region primer consisted of an equimolar mixture of two oligonucleotides that together covered TRBC1 and TRBC2. A single-stranded oligonucleotide containing the SP2 primer and a 12-nucleotide UMI was joined to the 3' end of the cDNA by T4 RNA ligase 1. Four rounds of PCR, combining the SP2 primer with nested alpha and beta constant-region primers, were used to amplify the ligated cDNA. The ligation reaction was incubated at 16°C for roughly 18-24 hours. PCR2 was typically performed as a SYBR Green qPCR and was stopped at a predetermined threshold so that over-amplification was prevented. All purifications after the first were performed with Agencourt AMPure XP magnetic beads. Libraries were quantified by Qubit and checked on a TapeStation, where a main peak was expected near 650 bp. Sequencing of the pooled libraries was done on an Illumina MiSeq using v2 2x251 paired-end kits, which typically yielded about 1-2.3 million reads per sample. Libraries were pooled at about 3.7 nM per sample, and 5-7% PhiX was added to improve cluster recognition. The original methods were these. Decombinator assigned V and J genes to Demultiplexor-processed FASTQ reads by tag matching, allowing a single base-pair mismatch. UMIs were used by Collapsinator to correct both sequencing errors and frequency errors arising from PCR heterogeneity. CDR3Translator translated TCRs and extracted CDR3s from the conserved cysteine to the FGXG phenylalanine, flagging non-productive sequences. Repertoires were subsampled to equal numbers of UMI-defined TCRs before Gini, Shannon entropy and inverse Simpson indices were calculated. Within the linear range, a power law was fitted to clonotype abundance distributions using maximum likelihood. For one naive CD8 sample, the pipeline and MIGEC produced similar UMI counts, unique TCR numbers and clonal distributions. In one analysis, naive TCRs also found in any memory subset of the same donor were removed from the naive repertoire. Repertoires were searched for some 7,000 CMV-associated CDR3 sequences compiled from VDJdb and a published dataset. Through fastp at Q25 and MiXCR, TCRdb rebuilt clones from the public reads, retaining in-frame beta chains. Rows with a matching CDR3 protein are joined into one entry that keeps the most common DNA and genes. TCRdb, rather than the study authors, made the V and J calls. Here the sample has under 150,000 distinct CDR3 sequences; about 15% occur a single time. The ten biggest clones cover 0.14% of the sample.

The V gene is TRBV2 and the J gene is TRBJ1-4; no confident D gene assignment can be made. The receptor was derived from a human donor in good health. Sequencing was done on a sample of naive CD4+ T cells from blood. This specimen's cell subset or site label, interpreted: naive T cells, CD45RA high CD27+. The CDR3 corresponds to CASSGLEDEKLFF. The DNA reads TGTGCCAGCAGTGGACTGGAAGATGAAAAACTGTTTTTT.